This record covers a single T cell receptor beta chain. The antigen remains undetermined. The data were taken from a study of blood T cells in healthy people across ages. Study-wide findings and caveats: Unsorted PBMCs ruled out conclusive naive versus antigen-experienced comparison. Older individuals had lower TCR beta diversity per million T cells (the decline was roughly linear).

A second PCR of about 7 to 11 cycles used a sample-barcoded 5' primer and a J-beta primer mix. TCRdb passed the 5' RACE reads through MiXCR, listing each CDR3 protein once. The sample shows fewer than 900,000 distinct CDR3 sequences, 30% to 45% of them seen only once. Trimming took 5 bases from V and 8 from J, leaving 18 bases between them. CDR1 DFQATT and CDR2 SNEGSKA come from the germline V gene (reference sequence). The CDR3 sequence is 13 residues long. No fewer than 5 micrograms of total RNA were isolated from every sample. Sequencing was performed on blood. The chain is built from TRBV20-1 and TRBJ1-2, with D possibly matching TRBD1 (6 bases). The receptor was derived from a man aged 18 to 29 in good health. CDR3 nucleotides: TGCAGTGCTCCGAGCACATACAGGGACGGCTACACCTTC. This codes for CSAPSTYRDGYTF.